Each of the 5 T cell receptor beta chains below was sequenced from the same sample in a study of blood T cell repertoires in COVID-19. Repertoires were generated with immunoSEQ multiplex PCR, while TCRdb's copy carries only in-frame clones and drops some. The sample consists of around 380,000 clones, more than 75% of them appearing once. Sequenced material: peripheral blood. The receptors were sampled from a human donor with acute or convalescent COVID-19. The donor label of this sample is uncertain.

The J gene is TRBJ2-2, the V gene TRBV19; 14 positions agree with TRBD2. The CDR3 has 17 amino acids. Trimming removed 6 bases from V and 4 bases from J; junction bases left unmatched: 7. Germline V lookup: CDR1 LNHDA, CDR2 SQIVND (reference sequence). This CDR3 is CASRRGTSGGGTGELFF. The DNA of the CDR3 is TGTGCCAGTAGGCGAGGGACTAGCGGGGGTGGCACCGGGGAGCTGTTTTTT.

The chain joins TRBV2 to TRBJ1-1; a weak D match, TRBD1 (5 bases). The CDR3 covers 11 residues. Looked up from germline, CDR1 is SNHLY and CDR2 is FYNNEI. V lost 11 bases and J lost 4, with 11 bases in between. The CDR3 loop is CAFSRATEAFF. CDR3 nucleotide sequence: TGTGCCTTCAGCAGGGCCACTGAAGCTTTCTTT.

The CDR3 DNA follows: TGTGCCAGTAGTATCGGGGGTTCCCGATCACCCCTCCACTTT. The encoded protein is CASSIGGSRSPLHF. The genes are TRBV19 and TRBJ1-6, with a tentative D call TRBD1 (5 bases). Germline assignment: CDR1 LNHDA and CDR2 SQIVND (reference sequence). There are 14 residues in the CDR3. Trimming shortened V by 3 bases and J by 10 bases, and 13 bases separated the two germline ends.

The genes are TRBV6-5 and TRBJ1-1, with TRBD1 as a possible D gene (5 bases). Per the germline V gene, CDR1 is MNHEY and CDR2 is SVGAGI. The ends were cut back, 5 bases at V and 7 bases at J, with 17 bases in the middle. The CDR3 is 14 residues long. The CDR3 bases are TGTGCCAGCAGTCTTACATGGCAGGGTGATGAAGCTTTCTTT. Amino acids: CASSLTWQGDEAFF.

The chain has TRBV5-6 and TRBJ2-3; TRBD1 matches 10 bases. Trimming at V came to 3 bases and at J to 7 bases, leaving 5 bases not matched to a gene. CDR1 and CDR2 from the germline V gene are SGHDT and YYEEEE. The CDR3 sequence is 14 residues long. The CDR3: CASSWDRGRNTQYF. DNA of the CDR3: TGTGCCAGCAGCTGGGACAGGGGCAGGAATACGCAGTATTTT.